This record looks at one T cell receptor beta chain sequence and its context. As yet, its antigen is unknown. The data belong to a study of radiation and T cells in renal cell carcinoma. The study, taken as a whole, reports: In blood, top tumor clones expanded by 2 weeks, shrinking by 4.

Time point reported: blood 4 weeks post-SBRT, at nephrectomy. Treatment indicated: 15 Gy SBRT to primary tumor, nephrectomy 4 weeks later. After SBRT, blood was collected at 2 and 4 weeks, plus baseline. Profiled with immunoSEQ multiplex PCR; TCRdb holds only in-frame clones, not every one. The table lists more than 120,000 clones, 86% of them singletons. V lost 3 bases and J 4 bases, leaving 17 bases between the germline ends. The germline V gene encodes CDR1 LGHNA and CDR2 YSLEER. The CDR3 is 16 residues long. The material was blood, obtained from a patient whose treatment included radiotherapy and nephrectomy. The origin of this receptor is a woman aged 45 to 65 with renal cell carcinoma. V usage is TRBV4-3 and J usage is TRBJ2-3, with D possibly matching TRBD2 (5 bases). DNA for the CDR3: TGCGCCAGCAGCCAGCTTAGGGCTAGCTCGTCAGATACGCAGTATTTT. This sequence encodes CASSQLRASSSDTQYF.